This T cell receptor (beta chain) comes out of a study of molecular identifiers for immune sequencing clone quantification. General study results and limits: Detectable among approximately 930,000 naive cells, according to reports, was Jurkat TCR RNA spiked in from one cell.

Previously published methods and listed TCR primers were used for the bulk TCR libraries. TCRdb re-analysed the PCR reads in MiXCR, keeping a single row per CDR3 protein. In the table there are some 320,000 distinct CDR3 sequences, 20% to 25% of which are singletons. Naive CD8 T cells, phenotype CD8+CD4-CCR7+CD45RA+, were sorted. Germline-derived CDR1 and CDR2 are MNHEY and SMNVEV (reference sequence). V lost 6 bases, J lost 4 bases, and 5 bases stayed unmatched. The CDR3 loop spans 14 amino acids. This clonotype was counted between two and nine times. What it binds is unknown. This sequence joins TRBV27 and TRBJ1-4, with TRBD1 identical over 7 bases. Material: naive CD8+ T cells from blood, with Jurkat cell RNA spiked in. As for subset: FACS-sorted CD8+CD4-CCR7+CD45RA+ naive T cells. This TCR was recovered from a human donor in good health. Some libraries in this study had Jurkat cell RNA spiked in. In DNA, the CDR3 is TGTGCCAGCAGGTACAGGGGAAGTAATGAAAAACTGTTTTTT. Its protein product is CASRYRGSNEKLFF.